A selection of T cell receptor beta chains follows, all from one sample in a study of shared clonotypes between healthy human individuals. Repertoires were generated with immunoSEQ multiplex PCR, while TCRdb's copy carries only in-frame clones and drops some. The data contain millions of clones, approximately 94% of them singletons. Sequencing input: naive CD8+ T cells from PBMCs. Source of these receptors: a man in his late teens or twenties in good health. Some clones in this sample may be carry-over from other donors' samples. CDR3s leave out the opening cysteine and the closing phenylalanine or tryptophan.

>TRBJ2-7|TRBV28
ASSFPGRGSAEQY
>TRBJ2-1|TRBV6-5
ASGVTSYNEQF
>TRBJ2-3|TRBV27
ASSLQRRLARTDTQY
>TRBJ2-1|TRBV27
ASSTKGWGLDNEQF
>TRBJ2-7|TRBV28
ASSYRALEQY
>TRBJ2-7|TRBV27
ASSARDGAYEQY
>TRBJ2-2|TRBV6-5
ASSYRVTGELF
>TRBJ2-6|TRBV7-9
ASSSTRTTGANVLT
>TRBJ2-5|TRBV7-2
ASSFISQETQY
>TRBJ1-3|TRBV7-8
ASSPRAGRGNTIY
>TRBJ2-2|TRBV27
ASSLIGQRGSTGELF
>TRBJ1-2|TRBV27
ASSLSAGTGNYGYT
>TRBJ2-1|TRBV15
ATSRDLANEQF
>TRBJ2-1|TRBV6-6
ASSRLAGGGNNEQF
>TRBJ2-3|TRBV13
ASSLKREARTDTQY
>TRBJ2-1|TRBV4-1
ASSLPRGQGAPSYNEQF
>TRBJ2-1|TRBV7-9
ANLPTSGEEQF
>TRBJ2-3|TRBV7-8
ASSPGTSGSLDTQY
>TRBJ2-1|TRBV15
ATSRGGLAGGIYNEQF
>TRBJ2-1|TRBV5-6
ASSHETYNEQF
>TRBJ1-3|TRBV2
ASRRTGGTGNTIY
>TRBJ1-2|TRBV2
ASGPGYRHSNYGYT